What follows are 27 T cell receptor beta chains derived from one specimen sequenced in a study of cytomegalovirus exposure and HLA in healthy donors. TCRdb keeps only in-frame clones here, not all; method: immunoSEQ multiplex PCR. The sample lists about 130,000 clones; about 88% were seen once. Sequenced: PBMCs. The receptors come from a woman younger than 35 in good health and CMV-seronegative.

This CDR3 is CARLSPGGDPYEQYV. The CDR3 DNA is TGTGCCCGGCTCTCGCCTGGGGGGGACCCCTACGAGCAGTACGTC. The chain links TRBV30 to TRBJ2-7; 7 bases are shared with TRBD2. The trim removed 8 bases at V and 2 bases at J, leaving 15 bases unmatched. Germline values: CDR1 GTSNPN, CDR2 SVGIG (reference sequence). The CDR3 loop spans 15 amino acids.

This CDR3 is CASSDRGLDEKLFF. The CDR3 DNA follows: TGTGCCAGCAGTGACAGGGGATTGGACGAAAAACTGTTTTTT. This rearrangement joins TRBV6-5 to TRBJ1-4; 8 bases are a match to TRBD1. This CDR3 comprises 14 residues. Germline trimming cut 5 bases from V and 8 bases from J; bases unmatched to any gene: 7. Germline V gene lookup returns CDR1 MNHEY and CDR2 SVGAGI.

The chain uses TRBV7-2 and TRBJ2-2; TRBD1 aligns across 9 bases. The germline V gene encodes CDR1 SGHTA and CDR2 FQGNSA. This CDR3 contains 16 residues. V shed 3 bases, J shed 5 bases, and the junction held 7 bases outside the gene matches. The CDR3 is CASSFGDRASTGELFF. The CDR3 DNA sequence: TGTGCCAGCAGCTTTGGGGACAGGGCTTCGACCGGGGAGCTGTTTTTT.

The rearrangement links TRBV28 to TRBJ2-5; 7 nucleotides match TRBD2. The germline gives CDR1 MDHEN, CDR2 SYDVKM. With V trimmed by 5 bases and J by 7 bases, 10 bases remained unmatched. The CDR3 runs to 14 residues. DNA of the CDR3: TGTGCCAGCAGTGAGACTAGCCCGACCGGGACCCAGTACTTC. Residues: CASSETSPTGTQYF. The full variable domain, with the rest looked up from reference TRBV28 and TRBJ2-5, is DVKVTQSSRYLVKRTGEKVFLECVQDMDHENMFWYRQDPGLGLRLIYFSYDVKMKEKGDIPEGYSVSREKKERFSLILESASTNQTSMYLCASSETSPTGTQYFGPGTRLLVL.

A few counts support this clone. The chain links TRBV4-1 to TRBJ1-2; 7 bases agree with TRBD1. Germline assignment: CDR1 MGHRA and CDR2 YSYEKL. This CDR3 comprises 15 residues. Trimming took 3 bases from V and 0 from J; bases not matched to a gene: 4. CDR3 amino acids: CASSQDRTTNYGYTF. CDR3 bases: TGCGCCAGCAGCCAGGACAGGACGACTAACTATGGCTACACCTTC.

The J gene is TRBJ2-2, the V gene TRBV30; D is possibly TRBD2 (5 bases). V was cut by 5 bases and J by 1 base, with 8 bases left in between. The CDR3 is 13 amino acids. Germline V CDR1 and CDR2: GTSNPN, SVGIG (reference sequence). CDR3 region: CAWGSGNTGELFF. CDR3 in DNA: TGTGCCTGGGGCAGCGGGAACACCGGGGAGCTGTTTTTT.

This sequence joins TRBV28 and TRBJ2-1, with a tentative D call TRBD1 (6 bases). The CDR3 is made up of 11 amino acids. Trimming took off 5 bases at V and 12 bases at J, with 11 bases between the two ends. CDR1 and CDR2 from the germline V gene are MDHEN and SYDVKM. The CDR3 coding sequence is TGTGCCAGCAGTCTGGGGACAAGGCAGTTCTTC. This gives the protein CASSLGTRQFF.

The rearrangement joins TRBV18 to TRBJ2-1; 13 bases agree with TRBD2. There are 17 residues in the CDR3. CDR1 is KGHSH and CDR2 is LQKENI in the germline V gene. Losses at the gene ends were 6 bases for V and 10 bases for J; bases not matched to a gene: 15. CDR3: CASSDPVGTSGVGEQFF. Here the CDR3 DNA reads TGTGCCAGCTCCGATCCTGTCGGGACTAGCGGGGTTGGGGAGCAGTTCTTC.

The chain recombines TRBV28 with TRBJ2-7; no reliable D call. Germline assignment: CDR1 MDHEN and CDR2 SYDVKM. The CDR3 has 12 amino acids. Trimming pared 6 bases from V and 12 bases from J, leaving 18 bases between. The DNA for the CDR3 is TGTGCCAGCAGCAATCCATTAGAGACAATGTACGTC. Its protein product is CASSNPLETMYV.

This clone was detected only once. The chain is built from TRBV27 and TRBJ1-5; unclear D gene. Trimming took off 8 bases at V and 2 bases at J, with 16 bases between the two ends. CDR1 is MNHEY and CDR2 is SMNVEV in the germline V gene (reference sequence). The CDR3 runs 15 residues. As DNA, the CDR3 is TGTGCCAGCCGGTCGACACTCTCGGGCAATCAGCCCCAGCATTTT. Translated: CASRSTLSGNQPQHF.

The chain links TRBV5-1 to TRBJ1-3, with D tentatively TRBD1 (6 bases). Trimming stripped 4 bases from V and 2 bases from J, with 10 bases between. CDR1 and CDR2 (germline): SGHRS, YFSETQ. The CDR3 sequence is 14 residues long. The CDR3 sequence is CASSLQGAGNTIYF. The CDR3 DNA reads as TGCGCCAGCAGCCTACAGGGAGCTGGAAACACCATATATTTT.

The genes are TRBV29-1 and TRBJ2-3, with TRBD2 matching over 8 bases. The CDR3 contains 17 residues. Germline-derived CDR1 and CDR2 are SQVTM and ANQGSEA. V was clipped by 5 bases and J by 2 bases; unmatched bases: 15. The CDR3 DNA reads as TGCAGCGTTCACCTCATCTCTCTAGCGGGCCTCACAGATACGCAGTATTTT. It is translated as CSVHLISLAGLTDTQYF.

V and J are TRBV6-1 and TRBJ1-2, with D possibly TRBD1 on 6 matching bases. CDR1 and CDR2 from the germline V gene are MNHNS and SASEGT. The CDR3 extends over 15 amino acids. Trimming shortened V by 5 bases and J by 7 bases, and 20 bases separated the two germline ends. CDR3 sequence reads: CASSSGTGTAAGYTF. The CDR3, as DNA: TGTGCCAGCAGTTCAGGTACAGGGACCGCGGCTGGCTACACCTTC.

The chain joins TRBV2 to TRBJ2-6; no clear D. The CDR3 length is 13 residues. Trimming removed 7 bases at V and 1 base at J, with 5 bases between. CDR1 and CDR2 from the germline V gene are SNHLY and FYNNEI. CDR3 amino acids: CASMESGANVLTF. CDR3 nucleotide sequence: TGTGCCAGCATGGAGTCTGGGGCCAACGTCCTGACTTTC.

CDR3 coding DNA: TGTGCCAGCAGTGAGAGGTTTGCGGCAGATACGCAGTATTTT. Translating gives CASSERFAADTQYF. The V gene is TRBV6-4, the J gene TRBJ2-3, with no clear D. The CDR3 sequence is 14 residues long. The germline V gene encodes CDR1 MRHNA and CDR2 SNTAGT. The V and J ends lost 3 bases and 4 bases respectively, with 11 bases between them.

V and J are TRBV6-5 and TRBJ2-7; 9 nucleotides align to TRBD2. There are 12 residues in the CDR3. The J segment lost 4 bases and the V segment lost 8 bases, leaving 3 bases of the junction unmatched. Germline V lookup: CDR1 MNHEY, CDR2 SVGAGI. CDR3 DNA: TGTGCCAGCGGACTAGCGCCTTACGAGCAGTACTTC. It is translated as CASGLAPYEQYF.

V gene TRBV6-5 combines with J gene TRBJ2-3; possible D gene TRBD1, 5 bases. The V end was cut by 4 bases, the J end by 2 bases, with 10 bases between. The CDR3 is 14 residues long. Germline V lookup: CDR1 MNHEY, CDR2 SVGAGI. The CDR3 nucleotides read TGTGCCAGCAGTTTAGGGGAATACACAGATACGCAGTATTTT. Its protein is CASSLGEYTDTQYF.

A single count supports this clone. The chain is built from TRBV13 and TRBJ1-1, with TRBD1 as a possible D gene (6 bases). The CDR3 covers 14 residues. Germline V lookup: CDR1 PRHDT, CDR2 FYEKMQ (reference sequence). Trimming shortened V by 6 bases and J by 5 bases, and 16 bases separated the two germline ends. The CDR3 region is CASRVTGLGTEAFF. Written as DNA, the CDR3 is TGTGCCAGCAGGGTCACAGGGTTGGGAACTGAAGCTTTCTTT.

This chain joins TRBV7-9 and TRBJ1-5; D is perhaps TRBD1 (6 bases). The CDR3 contains 13 residues. Trimming shortened V by 5 bases and J by 6 bases, and 11 bases separated the two germline ends. The germline gives CDR1 SEHNR, CDR2 FQNEAQ (reference sequence). The DNA of the CDR3 is TGTGCCAGCAGCCTTACAGGGTCTCAGCCCCAGCATTTT. Translating it yields CASSLTGSQPQHF. Full variable domain (rest looked up from reference TRBV7-9 and TRBJ1-5): DTGVSQNPRHKITKRGQNVTFRCDPISEHNRLYWYRQTLGQGPEFLTYFQNEAQLEKSRLLSDRFSAERPKGSFSTLEIQRTEQGDSAMYLCASSLTGSQPQHFGDGTRLSIL.

The chain combines TRBV2 with TRBJ2-3, with D maybe TRBD2 (7 bases). From germline, CDR1 is SNHLY and CDR2 FYNNEI. V lost 2 bases and J lost 4, with 19 bases in between. The CDR3 has 17 residues. CDR3 in DNA: TGTGCCAGCAGTGAACTGCTAGGGTTAGGGGGGGCAGATACGCAGTATTTT. This gives the protein CASSELLGLGGADTQYF. Supplemented by reference TRBV2 and TRBJ2-3, the full variable domain reads EPEVTQTPSHQVTQMGQEVILRCVPISNHLYFYWYRQILGQKVEFLVSFYNNEISEKSEIFDDQFSVERPDGSNFTLKIRSTKLEDSAMYFCASSELLGLGGADTQYFGPGTRLTVL.

This rearrangement joins TRBV7-8 to TRBJ1-1; D not resolved. Germline V gene data show CDR1 as SGHVS and CDR2 as FQNEAQ. This CDR3 spans 13 amino acids. V dropped 7 bases and J dropped 8 bases, with 17 bases sitting between them. The CDR3 nucleotides are TGTGCCAGCATCTCATTAGGCCAGCGGGAAGCTTTCTTT. Translated, it gives CASISLGQREAFF.

The DNA of the CDR3 is TGTGCCAGCAGTAACTCCCGGGACCTAGCGTCCGAGCAGTACTTC. Its protein is CASSNSRDLASEQYF. V gene TRBV25-1 combines with J gene TRBJ2-7, with a tentative D call TRBD2 (6 bases). The germline V gene has CDR1 MGHDK and CDR2 SYGVNS. V gave up 5 bases and J gave up 6 bases, with 20 bases separating them. This CDR3 spans 15 amino acids.

J is TRBJ1-2 and V is TRBV5-6, with 7 bases aligning to TRBD1. The CDR3 totals 16 residues. The trim removed 3 bases at V and 7 bases at J, leaving 15 bases unmatched. Germline V gene lookup returns CDR1 SGHDT and CDR2 YYEEEE. In nucleotides, the CDR3 is TGTGCCAGCAGCTCCTTCGAAGACAGGGCTTCGGGTGGCTACACCTTC. The encoded protein is CASSSFEDRASGGYTF.

The chain links TRBV28 to TRBJ2-5, with TRBD2 identical over 10 bases. This CDR3 has 19 residues. Trimming at V came to 3 bases and at J to 0 bases, leaving 13 bases not matched to a gene. Germline V CDR1 and CDR2: MDHEN, SYDVKM. The DNA for the CDR3 is TGTGCCAGCAGTTTTCTGCGACTAGCGGGCCCAAATTACCAAGAGACCCAGTACTTC. This gives the protein CASSFLRLAGPNYQETQYF.

The chain links TRBV28 to TRBJ1-5, with D hard to call. Trimming removed 6 bases at V and 5 bases at J, with 11 bases between. CDR1 is MDHEN, CDR2 SYDVKM, per germline. This CDR3 has 13 residues. CDR3 amino acids: CASSLAFDQPQHF. CDR3 nucleotides: TGTGCCAGCAGCTTGGCATTCGATCAGCCCCAGCATTTT.

The J gene is TRBJ2-3, the V gene TRBV2; tentative D call: TRBD2 (6 bases). Looked up from germline, CDR1 is SNHLY and CDR2 is FYNNEI. The CDR3 contains 14 residues. The V end lost 10 bases, the J end lost 0 bases, and 14 bases lay between the germline ends. The CDR3 DNA sequence: TGTGCCACCTTACTAGGGACTAGCACAGATACGCAGTATTTT. Translation gives CATLLGTSTDTQYF.

The chain uses TRBV6-6 and TRBJ2-2, with TRBD1 as a possible D gene (5 bases). CDR1 is MNHNY and CDR2 is SVGAGI in the germline V gene (reference sequence). Trimming cost V 4 bases and J 0 bases, with 12 bases left between them. This CDR3 has 16 residues. CDR3 DNA sequence: TGTGCCAGCAGTTTCAGGGTCGGACCGAACACCGGGGAGCTGTTTTTT. This gives the protein CASSFRVGPNTGELFF.